These 16 T cell receptor beta chains originate from one sample sequenced in a study of OX40 agonist ivuxolimab in advanced cancers. Generated by immunoSEQ multiplex PCR, the TCRdb table keeps only in-frame clones and is missing some. Found here are approximately 90,000 clones, 91% of them singletons; the top ten hold 2% to 3%. The sequenced sample was CD4+ or CD8+ T cells sorted from blood, obtained in a trial of the OX40 agonist ivuxolimab. These receptors all stem from an adult with an advanced solid tumor such as melanoma, head and neck, liver or kidney cancer.

V is TRBV5-1 and J is TRBJ2-7; D is undetermined. Germline V gives CDR1 SGHRS, CDR2 YFSETQ. The CDR3 runs 13 residues. The V and J ends lost 2 bases and 2 bases respectively, with 8 bases between them. Here the CDR3 DNA reads TGCGCCAGCAGCTTAGCAGACCCCTACGAGCAGTACTTC. Its translation: CASSLADPYEQYF.

The sample holds a few counts of this clone. Here the CDR3 DNA reads TGTGCCACCAACGCCGGGACAACTAATCAGCCCCAGCATTTT. This sequence encodes CATNAGTTNQPQHF. This chain connects TRBV28 to TRBJ1-5; possibly TRBD1 for D (6 bases). V lost 10 bases, J lost 4 bases, and 17 bases lay in between. Germline lookup yields CDR1 MDHEN and CDR2 SYDVKM. There are 14 residues in the CDR3.

V gene TRBV10-1 combines with J gene TRBJ2-3; D gene unclear. CDR1 is WNHNN, CDR2 SYGVQD, per germline (reference sequence). This CDR3 spans 15 amino acids. Trimming pared 6 bases from V and 2 bases from J, leaving 15 bases between. CDR3: CASSSRAPVTDTQYF. CDR3 nucleotide sequence: TGCGCCAGCAGCTCCCGGGCCCCGGTCACAGATACGCAGTATTTT.

The chain has TRBV4-1 and TRBJ1-4; no clear D. Germline V gene data show CDR1 as MGHRA and CDR2 as YSYEKL. The CDR3 is made up of 16 amino acids. The V gene lost 0 bases and the J gene lost 7 bases, with 15 bases spanning the gap. The CDR3 nucleotides read TGCGCCAGCAGCCAAGAGGTTTTGGGGTCTAGTGAAAAACTGTTTTTT. Encoded protein: CASSQEVLGSSEKLFF.

The CDR3 spells CASSSIASGENTQYF. The CDR3 DNA follows: TGTGCCAGCAGTAGTATCGCCTCAGGGGAGAATACGCAGTATTTT. This sequence joins TRBV28 and TRBJ2-3, with D maybe TRBD1 (6 bases). This CDR3 comprises 15 residues. CDR1 is MDHEN, CDR2 SYDVKM, per germline. V lost 5 bases and J lost 7, with 19 bases in between. The complete variable domain, with remaining parts taken from reference TRBV28 and TRBJ2-3, reads DVKVTQSSRYLVKRTGEKVFLECVQDMDHENMFWYRQDPGLGLRLIYFSYDVKMKEKGDIPEGYSVSREKKERFSLILESASTNQTSMYLCASSSIASGENTQYFGPGTRLTVL.

This chain joins TRBV5-4 and TRBJ2-2; D unclear. The germline CDR1 and CDR2 sequences are SGHNT and YYREEE (reference sequence). CDR3 size: 12 residues. V was trimmed by 5 bases and J by 7 bases, leaving 9 bases between them. The CDR3 region is CASSPHGGELFF. The DNA of the CDR3 is TGTGCCAGCAGTCCCCATGGCGGGGAGCTGTTTTTT.

The V and J genes are TRBV4-2 and TRBJ2-3; the match to TRBD1 covers 7 bases. Germline lookup yields CDR1 LGHNA and CDR2 YNFKEQ. Trimming took 2 bases from V and 6 from J; bases not matched to a gene: 8. This CDR3 has 15 residues. The CDR3 coding sequence is TGTGCCAGCAGCCAACGGGACAGTGCCCCCGATACGCAGTATTTT. Translated: CASSQRDSAPDTQYF.

This chain joins TRBV21-1 and TRBJ2-2; TRBD2, the D gene given by the table, was not confirmed from the DNA. TRBV21-1 constitutes a pseudogene. The CDR3 has 16 amino acids. The CDR3 coding sequence is TGTGCCAGCACCCGACGGGGGGTTACACACACCGGGGAGCTGTTTTTT. The encoded protein is CASTRRGVTHTGELFF.

The chain uses TRBV11-2 and TRBJ2-2; 7 nucleotides agree with TRBD2. In germline, CDR1 is SGHAT, CDR2 FQNNGV. V was pared by 1 base and J by 6 bases, with 11 bases of the junction left unmatched. The CDR3 has 17 amino acids. CDR3 in amino acids: CASSLVQAGPSSGELFF. In DNA form, the CDR3 reads TGTGCCAGCAGCTTAGTTCAAGCGGGACCGTCCTCCGGGGAGCTGTTTTTT.

The V and J genes are TRBV6-5 and TRBJ1-3, with TRBD1 matching over 8 bases. CDR3 length equals 16 residues. Germline V gives CDR1 MNHEY, CDR2 SVGAGI. Losses at the gene ends were 4 bases for V and 4 bases for J; bases not matched to a gene: 9. Here the CDR3 DNA reads TGTGCCAGCAGTTTCACCCAGGGGGCGCGGGGAAACACCATATATTTT. This codes for CASSFTQGARGNTIYF.

This chain connects TRBV4-2 to TRBJ2-6; D remains ambiguous. Trimming took 0 bases from V and 1 from J, leaving 10 bases between them. Germline lookup yields CDR1 LGHNA and CDR2 YNFKEQ. The CDR3 length is 17 residues. The CDR3 nucleotides read TGTGCCAGCAGCCAAGAGCTTGAGCTTTCTGGGGCCAACGTCCTGACTTTC. It codes for CASSQELELSGANVLTF.

The chain uses TRBV7-2 and TRBJ1-1; 8 bases are a match to TRBD1. V shed 2 bases, J shed 6 bases, and the junction held 2 bases outside the gene matches. The CDR3 loop spans 13 amino acids. Germline values: CDR1 SGHTA, CDR2 FQGNSA. The CDR3 DNA reads as TGTGCCAGCAGCTTAATGGACAGGGCTGAAGCTTTCTTT. It codes for CASSLMDRAEAFF. The variable domain in full, with the rest retrieved from reference TRBV7-2 and TRBJ1-1, is GAGVSQSPSNKVTEKGKDVELRCDPISGHTALYWYRQSLGQGLEFLIYFQGNSAPDKSGLPSDRFSAERTGGSVSTLTIQRTQQEDSAVYLCASSLMDRAEAFFGQGTRLTVV.

The chain combines TRBV28 with TRBJ2-2; 12 nucleotides agree with TRBD1. The germline CDR1 and CDR2 sequences are MDHEN and SYDVKM. This CDR3 is 17 amino acids long. Losses at the gene ends were 7 bases for V and 5 bases for J; bases not matched to a gene: 11. The CDR3 here is CASTLAPGQGATGELFF. The CDR3 DNA follows: TGTGCCAGCACCCTAGCCCCGGGACAGGGGGCAACCGGGGAGCTGTTTTTT.

This chain links TRBV19 with TRBJ2-6; D not resolved. The ends were cut back, 3 bases at V and 3 bases at J, with 6 bases in the middle. This CDR3 comprises 14 residues. Germline V gives CDR1 LNHDA, CDR2 SQIVND (reference sequence). CDR3 sequence: CASSIPNGANVLTF. The CDR3 DNA sequence: TGTGCCAGTAGTATTCCCAATGGGGCCAACGTCCTGACTTTC. Based on the CDR3 plus reference TRBV19 and TRBJ2-6, the full variable domain is DGGITQSPKYLFRKEGQNVTLSCEQNLNHDAMYWYRQDPGQGLRLIYYSQIVNDFQKGDIAEGYSVSREKKESFPLTVTSAQKNPTAFYLCASSIPNGANVLTFGAGSRLTVL.

The J gene is TRBJ2-2, the V gene TRBV7-9, with 14 bases lining up with TRBD2. Trimming at V came to 5 bases and at J to 8 bases, leaving 4 bases not matched to a gene. The CDR3 has 15 amino acids. CDR1 is SEHNR and CDR2 is FQNEAQ in the germline V gene (reference sequence). The CDR3 loop is CASSPRTSGRGELFF. The CDR3 DNA reads as TGTGCCAGCAGCCCGAGGACTAGCGGGAGGGGGGAGCTGTTTTTT.

The chain has TRBV28 and TRBJ2-7; D gene unclear. Trimming removed 1 base at V and 3 bases at J, with 10 bases between. The CDR3 is 14 amino acids. Germline CDR1 reads MDHEN; CDR2 reads SYDVKM. This chain's CDR3 is CASSLLLGSYEQYF. In DNA form, the CDR3 reads TGTGCCAGCAGTTTATTGCTGGGAAGCTACGAGCAGTACTTC.